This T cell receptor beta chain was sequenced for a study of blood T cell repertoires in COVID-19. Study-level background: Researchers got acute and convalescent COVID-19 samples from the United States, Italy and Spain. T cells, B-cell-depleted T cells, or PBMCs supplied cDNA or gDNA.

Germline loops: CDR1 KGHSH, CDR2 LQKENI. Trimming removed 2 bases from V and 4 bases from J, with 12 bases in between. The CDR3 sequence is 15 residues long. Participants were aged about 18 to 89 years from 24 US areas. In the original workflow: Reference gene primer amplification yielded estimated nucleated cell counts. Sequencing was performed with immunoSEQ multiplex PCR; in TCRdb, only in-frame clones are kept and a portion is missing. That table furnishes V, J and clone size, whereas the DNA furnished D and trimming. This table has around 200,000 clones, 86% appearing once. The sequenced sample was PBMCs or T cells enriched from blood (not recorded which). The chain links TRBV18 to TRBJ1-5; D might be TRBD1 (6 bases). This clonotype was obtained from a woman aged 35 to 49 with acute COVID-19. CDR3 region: CASSPGRGINQPQHF. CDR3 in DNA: TGTGCCAGCTCACCAGGCAGGGGTATTAATCAGCCCCAGCATTTT.